This T cell receptor (beta chain) stems from a study of blood T cell repertoires in COVID-19. Those enrolled, adults aged 18 to 89 years, came from under 25 US areas. Assay used: immunoSEQ multiplex PCR; TCRdb lists only in-frame clones, some missing. The data contain approximately 210,000 clones, roughly four fifths of them singletons. The CDR3 contains 18 residues. Germline V gene lookup returns CDR1 LGHDT and CDR2 YNNKEL (reference sequence). Trimming took 0 bases from V and 0 from J; bases not matched to a gene: 8. The sequence derives from a man in his forties or fifties who had recovered from COVID-19. The sample comprised PBMCs or T cells enriched from blood (not recorded which). J is TRBJ1-3 and V is TRBV3-1 (or the pseudogene TRBV3-2); 7 bases are shared with TRBD1. DNA of the CDR3: TGTGCCAGCAGCCAAGATTATCCAGGGGGGAACTCTGGAAACACCATATATTTT. Protein sequence: CASSQDYPGGNSGNTIYF.